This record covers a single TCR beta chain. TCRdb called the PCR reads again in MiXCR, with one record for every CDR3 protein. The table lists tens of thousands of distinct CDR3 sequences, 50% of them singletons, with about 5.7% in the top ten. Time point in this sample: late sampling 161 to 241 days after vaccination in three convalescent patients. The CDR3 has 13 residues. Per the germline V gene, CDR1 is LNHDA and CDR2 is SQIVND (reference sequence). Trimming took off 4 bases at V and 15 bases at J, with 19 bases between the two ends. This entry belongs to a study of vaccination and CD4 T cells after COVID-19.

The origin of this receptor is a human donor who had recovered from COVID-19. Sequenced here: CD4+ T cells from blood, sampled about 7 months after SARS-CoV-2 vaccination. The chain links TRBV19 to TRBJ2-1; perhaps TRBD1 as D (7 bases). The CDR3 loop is CASSTDREVVRFF. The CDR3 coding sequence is TGTGCCAGTAGTACTGACAGGGAGGTGGTCCGGTTCTTC.